The clone carrying this TCR beta chain is judged medium-sized (0.01 to 0.1%). Its antigen remains unknown. They ran version v3.0 of the immunoSEQ assay at survey level. Produced via immunoSEQ multiplex PCR; TCRdb's table is partial and in-frame only. The sample carries over 15,000 clones, about four fifths recorded once. Among participants with HIV, every one received treatment in the United States. This record belongs to a study of long-term antiretroviral therapy in people with HIV. Overall study context: Initial samples were collected about a decade before the 2015 immediate-ART recommendation.

Germline CDR1 reads SQVTM; CDR2 reads ANQGSEA. The CDR3 is 11 residues long. General study findings and limits: Repertoire composition at all time points was dominated by clones that had expanded before ART.

The TCR originated in a man younger than 35 with HIV. The chain combines TRBV29-1 with TRBJ1-1, with D maybe TRBD1 (5 bases). Sequencing was performed on unsorted PBMCs, taken at the start of antiretroviral therapy, before treatment. CDR3 region: CLGLTNTEAFF. In DNA form, the CDR3 reads TGCTTGGGACTGACGAACACTGAAGCTTTCTTT.